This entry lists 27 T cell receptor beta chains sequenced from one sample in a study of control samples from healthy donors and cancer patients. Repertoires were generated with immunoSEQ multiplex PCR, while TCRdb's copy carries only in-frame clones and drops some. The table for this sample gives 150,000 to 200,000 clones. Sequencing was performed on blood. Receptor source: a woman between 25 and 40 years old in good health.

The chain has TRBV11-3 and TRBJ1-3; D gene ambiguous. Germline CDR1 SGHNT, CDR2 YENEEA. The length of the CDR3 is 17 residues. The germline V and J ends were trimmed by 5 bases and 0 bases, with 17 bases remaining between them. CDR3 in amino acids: CASSPARPQSSGNTIYF. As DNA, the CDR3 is TGTGCCAGCAGCCCTGCTAGGCCCCAATCCTCTGGAAACACCATATATTTT.

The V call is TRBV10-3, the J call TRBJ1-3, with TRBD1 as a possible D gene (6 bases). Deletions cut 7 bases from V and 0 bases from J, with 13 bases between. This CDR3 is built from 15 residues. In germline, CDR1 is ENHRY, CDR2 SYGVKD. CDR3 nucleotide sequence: TGTGCCATCATGACAAGGGGGATCTCTGGAAACACCATATATTTT. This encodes CAIMTRGISGNTIYF.

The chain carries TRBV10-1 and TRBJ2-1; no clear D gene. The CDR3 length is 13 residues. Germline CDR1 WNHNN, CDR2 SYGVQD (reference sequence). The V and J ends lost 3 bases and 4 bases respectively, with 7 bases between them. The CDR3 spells CASSDDRYNEQFF. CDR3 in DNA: TGCGCCAGCAGTGATGATCGTTACAATGAGCAGTTCTTC.

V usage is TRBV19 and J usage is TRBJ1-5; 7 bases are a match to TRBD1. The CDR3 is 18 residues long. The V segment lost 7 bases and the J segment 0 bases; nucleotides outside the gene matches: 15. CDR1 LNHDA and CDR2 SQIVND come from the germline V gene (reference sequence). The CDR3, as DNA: TGTGCCAGTACCCCGACAGGGAGAGCCATTTATAGCAATCAGCCCCAGCATTTT. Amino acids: CASTPTGRAIYSNQPQHF.

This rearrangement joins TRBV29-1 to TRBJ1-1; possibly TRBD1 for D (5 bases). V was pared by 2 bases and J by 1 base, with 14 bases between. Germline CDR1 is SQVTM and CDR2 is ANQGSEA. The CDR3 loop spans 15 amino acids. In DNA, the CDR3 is TGCAGCGTTGAATTCCCAGGGCTAGCGAACACTGAAGCTTTCTTT. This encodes CSVEFPGLANTEAFF.

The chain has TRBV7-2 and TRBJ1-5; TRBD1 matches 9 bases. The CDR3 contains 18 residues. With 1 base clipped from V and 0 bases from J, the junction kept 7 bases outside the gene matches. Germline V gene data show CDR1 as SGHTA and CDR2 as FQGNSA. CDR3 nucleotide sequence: TGTGCCAGCAGCTTAGAGCGGACAGGGGTCTATAGCAATCAGCCCCAGCATTTT. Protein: CASSLERTGVYSNQPQHF.

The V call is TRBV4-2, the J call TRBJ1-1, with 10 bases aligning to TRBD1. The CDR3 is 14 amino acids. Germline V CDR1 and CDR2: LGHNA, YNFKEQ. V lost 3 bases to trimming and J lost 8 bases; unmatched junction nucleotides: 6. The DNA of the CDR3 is TGTGCCAGCAGCCACACCGGGACAGGGGAAGAAGCTTTCTTT. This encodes CASSHTGTGEEAFF.

CDR3 in amino acids: CASSVQSLRGTDTQYF. CDR3 sequence (DNA): TGTGCCAGCAGCGTCCAATCTCTCCGGGGCACAGATACGCAGTATTTT. The V call is TRBV9, the J call TRBJ2-3; D is ambiguous. The CDR3 contains 16 residues. Per germline, CDR1 SGDLS and CDR2 YYNGEE. V was trimmed by 2 bases and J by 1 base, leaving 14 bases between them.

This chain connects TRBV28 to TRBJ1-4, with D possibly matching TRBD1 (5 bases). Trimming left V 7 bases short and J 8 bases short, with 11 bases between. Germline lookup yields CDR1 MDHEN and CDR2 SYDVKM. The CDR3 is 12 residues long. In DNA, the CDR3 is TGTGCCAGCAACTGGGACTACGAAAAACTGTTTTTT. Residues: CASNWDYEKLFF.

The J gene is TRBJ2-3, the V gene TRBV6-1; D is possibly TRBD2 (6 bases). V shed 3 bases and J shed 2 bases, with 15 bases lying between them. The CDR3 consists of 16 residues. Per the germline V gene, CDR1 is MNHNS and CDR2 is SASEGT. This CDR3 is CASSESTGDLTDTQYF. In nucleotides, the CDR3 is TGTGCCAGCAGTGAGTCGACGGGGGACCTCACAGATACGCAGTATTTT.

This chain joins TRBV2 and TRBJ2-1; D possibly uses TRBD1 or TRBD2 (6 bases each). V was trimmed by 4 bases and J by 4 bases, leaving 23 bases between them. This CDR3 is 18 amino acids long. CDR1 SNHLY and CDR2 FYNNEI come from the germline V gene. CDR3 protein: CASSGVFLEGERYNEQFF. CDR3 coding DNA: TGTGCCAGCAGTGGGGTATTTTTGGAGGGGGAAAGGTACAATGAGCAGTTCTTC.

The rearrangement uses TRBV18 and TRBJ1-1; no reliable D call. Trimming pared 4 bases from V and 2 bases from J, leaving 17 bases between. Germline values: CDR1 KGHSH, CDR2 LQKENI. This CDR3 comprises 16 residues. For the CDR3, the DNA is TGTGCCAGCTCACTGGTTGCGTGGGTGGCAAACACTGAAGCTTTCTTT. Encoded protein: CASSLVAWVANTEAFF.

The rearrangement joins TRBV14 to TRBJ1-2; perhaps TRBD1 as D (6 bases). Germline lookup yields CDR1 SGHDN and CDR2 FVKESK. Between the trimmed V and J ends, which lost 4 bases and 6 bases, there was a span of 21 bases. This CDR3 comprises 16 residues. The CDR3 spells CASSPLLTGGLDGYTF. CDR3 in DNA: TGTGCCAGCAGCCCCTTACTGACCGGGGGCCTTGATGGCTACACCTTC.

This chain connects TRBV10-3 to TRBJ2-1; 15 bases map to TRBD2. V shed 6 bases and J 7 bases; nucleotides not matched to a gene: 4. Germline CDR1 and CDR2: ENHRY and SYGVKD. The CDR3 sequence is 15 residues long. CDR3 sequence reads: CAIRRTSGGVNEQFF. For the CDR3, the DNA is TGTGCCATCAGGAGGACTAGCGGGGGGGTAAATGAGCAGTTCTTC.

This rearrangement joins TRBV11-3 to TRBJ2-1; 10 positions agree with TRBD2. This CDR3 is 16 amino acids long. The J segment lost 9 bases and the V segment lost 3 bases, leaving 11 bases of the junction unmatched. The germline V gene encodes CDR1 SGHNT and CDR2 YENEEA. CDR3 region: CASSFSSLAGAGEQFF. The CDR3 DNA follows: TGTGCCAGCAGCTTTAGTTCGCTAGCGGGGGCTGGTGAGCAGTTCTTC.

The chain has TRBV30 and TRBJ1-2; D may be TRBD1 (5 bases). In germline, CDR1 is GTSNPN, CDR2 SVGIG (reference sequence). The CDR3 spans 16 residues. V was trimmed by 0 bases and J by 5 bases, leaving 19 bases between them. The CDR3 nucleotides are TGTGCCTGGAGTGTACGGCAGGGAGAGAAGGCGTATGGCTACACCTTC. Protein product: CAWSVRQGEKAYGYTF.

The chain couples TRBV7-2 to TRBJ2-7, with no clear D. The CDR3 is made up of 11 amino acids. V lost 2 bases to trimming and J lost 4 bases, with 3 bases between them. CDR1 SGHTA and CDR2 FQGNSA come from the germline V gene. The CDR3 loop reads CASSLWYEQYF. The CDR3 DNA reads TGTGCCAGCAGCTTATGGTACGAGCAGTACTTC.

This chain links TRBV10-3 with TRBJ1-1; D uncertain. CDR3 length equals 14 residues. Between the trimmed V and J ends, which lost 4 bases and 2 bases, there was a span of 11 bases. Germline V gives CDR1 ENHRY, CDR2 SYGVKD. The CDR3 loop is CAISVGAGNTEAFF. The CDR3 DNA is TGTGCCATCAGTGTTGGCGCGGGTAACACTGAAGCTTTCTTT.

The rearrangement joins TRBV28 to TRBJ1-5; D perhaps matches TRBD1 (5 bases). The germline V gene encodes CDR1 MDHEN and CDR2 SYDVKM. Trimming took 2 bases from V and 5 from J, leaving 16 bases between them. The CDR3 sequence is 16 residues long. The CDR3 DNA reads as TGTGCCAGCAGTTTACGAGGGCAGGGTACCCATCAGCCCCAGCATTTT. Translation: CASSLRGQGTHQPQHF.

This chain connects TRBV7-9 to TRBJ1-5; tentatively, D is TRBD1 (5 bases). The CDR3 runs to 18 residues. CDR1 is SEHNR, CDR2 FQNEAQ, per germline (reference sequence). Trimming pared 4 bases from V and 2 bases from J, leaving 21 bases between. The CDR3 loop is CASSSTVRVGRGNQPQHF. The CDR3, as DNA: TGTGCCAGCAGCTCGACAGTCCGGGTCGGGCGAGGCAATCAGCCCCAGCATTTT.

CDR3: CASSELTGVIVGYTF. In DNA form, the CDR3 reads TGTGCCAGCAGTGAACTGACAGGGGTAATTGTTGGCTACACCTTC. The J gene is TRBJ1-2, the V gene TRBV2; 8 bases are a match to TRBD1. The V gene end was trimmed by 2 bases and the J gene end by 7 bases; junction bases not matched to a gene: 9. The length of the CDR3 is 15 residues. Germline V gives CDR1 SNHLY, CDR2 FYNNEI.

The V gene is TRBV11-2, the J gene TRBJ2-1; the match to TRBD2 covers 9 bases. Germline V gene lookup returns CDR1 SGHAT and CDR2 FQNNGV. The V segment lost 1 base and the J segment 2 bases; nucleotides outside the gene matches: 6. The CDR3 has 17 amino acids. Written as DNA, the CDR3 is TGTGCCAGCAGCTTAGCCGCCGGGACTAGCCCCTACAATGAGCAGTTCTTC. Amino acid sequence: CASSLAAGTSPYNEQFF.

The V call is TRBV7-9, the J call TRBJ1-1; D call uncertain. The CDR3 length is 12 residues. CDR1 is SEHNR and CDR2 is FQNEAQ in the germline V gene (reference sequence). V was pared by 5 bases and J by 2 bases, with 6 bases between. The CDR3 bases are TGTGCCAGCAGCCACGGTAACACTGAAGCTTTCTTT. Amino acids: CASSHGNTEAFF. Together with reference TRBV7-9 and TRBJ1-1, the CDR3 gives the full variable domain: DTGVSQNPRHKITKRGQNVTFRCDPISEHNRLYWYRQTLGQGPEFLTYFQNEAQLEKSRLLSDRFSAERPKGSFSTLEIQRTEQGDSAMYLCASSHGNTEAFFGQGTRLTVV.

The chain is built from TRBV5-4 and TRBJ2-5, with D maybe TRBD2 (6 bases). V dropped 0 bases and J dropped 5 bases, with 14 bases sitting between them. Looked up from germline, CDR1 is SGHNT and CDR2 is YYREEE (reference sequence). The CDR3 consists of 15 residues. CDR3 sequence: CASSLGFGGTETQYF. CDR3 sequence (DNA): TGTGCCAGCAGCTTGGGATTTGGGGGGACGGAGACCCAGTACTTC. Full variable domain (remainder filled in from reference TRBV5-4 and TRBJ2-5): ETGVTQSPTHLIKTRGQQVTLRCSSQSGHNTVSWYQQALGQGPQFIFQYYREEENGRGNFPPRFSGLQFPNYSSELNVNALELDDSALYLCASSLGFGGTETQYFGPGTRLLVL.

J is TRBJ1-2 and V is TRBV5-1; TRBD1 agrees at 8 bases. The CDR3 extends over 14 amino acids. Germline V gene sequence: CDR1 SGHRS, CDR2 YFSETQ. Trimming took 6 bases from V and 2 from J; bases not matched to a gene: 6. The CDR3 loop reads CASTPGGLNYGYTF. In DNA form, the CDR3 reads TGCGCCAGCACCCCAGGGGGCCTGAACTATGGCTACACCTTC.

CDR3 in amino acids: CASSLSGGGQETQYF. In nucleotides, the CDR3 is TGTGCCAGCAGCCTCTCCGGGGGGGGGCAAGAGACCCAGTACTTC. The chain uses TRBV27 and TRBJ2-5; TRBD2 agrees at 8 bases. With 6 bases clipped from V and 2 bases from J, the junction kept 8 bases outside the gene matches. The CDR3 is 15 amino acids. The germline V gene has CDR1 MNHEY and CDR2 SMNVEV (reference sequence).

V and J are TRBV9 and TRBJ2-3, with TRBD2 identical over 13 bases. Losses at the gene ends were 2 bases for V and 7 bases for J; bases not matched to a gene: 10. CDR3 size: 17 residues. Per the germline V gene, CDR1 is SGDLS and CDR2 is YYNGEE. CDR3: CASSVLFTSGGANTQYF. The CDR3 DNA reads TGTGCCAGCAGCGTCCTCTTTACTAGCGGGGGGGCGAATACGCAGTATTTT.